This is a list of T cell receptor beta chains from one sample in a study of post-analysis software for immune sequencing data. One entry per CDR3 protein, called by TCRdb with MiXCR from the PCR reads. Of 350,000 to 500,000 distinct CDR3 sequences in the sample, 30% to 45% were seen once. The sequenced sample was blood. These receptors all stem from a girl aged 2 to 10 with multiple sclerosis. The CDR3 runs from the conserved cysteine through the conserved F or W. A D gene is named only where the DNA matches it firmly. Only part of the rows carry a size: once, few, many, or a class if the clone is expanded.

clone_size j_call d_call v_call cdr3_nt cdr3_aa
. TRBJ2-3 . TRBV9 TGTGCCAGCAGCGTAGCTGGTAGAAGCACAGATACGCAGTATTTT CASSVAGRSTDTQYF
few TRBJ2-7 TRBD2 TRBV4-2 TGTGCCAGCAGCCAAGCTAGCGGGAGGCCCTACGAGCAGTACTTC CASSQASGRPYEQYF
few TRBJ1-5 . TRBV28 TGTGCCAGTCAGACAGTAGATCAGCCCCAGCATTTT CASQTVDQPQHF
. TRBJ1-5 . TRBV15 TGTGCCACCACGGCGGCAGTTAGTTCCAACAATCAGCCCCAGCATTTT CATTAAVSSNNQPQHF
few TRBJ2-3 . TRBV7-2 TGTGCCAGCAGCACCGACAGTGGGTCAGATACGCAGTATTTT CASSTDSGSDTQYF
. TRBJ1-2 . TRBV20-1 TGCAGTGCCAGAGCGGGGATTAACTATGGCTACACCTTC CSARAGINYGYTF
. TRBJ2-7 . TRBV5-1 TGCGCCAGCAGCTTGGCCCTCAGCGAGCAGTACTTC CASSLALSEQYF
few TRBJ2-5 . TRBV28 TGTGCCAGCAATCGGCGGGAAGACCAAGAGACCCAGTACTTC CASNRREDQETQYF
. TRBJ1-5 TRBD1 TRBV19 TGTGCCAGTCAGCGACAGGGGACGCTTAATCAGCCCCAGCATTTT CASQRQGTLNQPQHF
few TRBJ2-7 . TRBV4-1 TGCGCCAGCAGCCAAGCGTTACAGCCGGCCCCCTACGAGCAGTACTTC CASSQALQPAPYEQYF
. TRBJ1-4 . TRBV19 TGTGCCAGTAGGGACAGCGGGATATCGAATGAAAAACTGTTTTTT CASRDSGISNEKLFF